These 32 T cell receptor beta chains were all obtained from the same sample, sequenced in a study of CD8+CD57+ T cells in acquired aplastic anemia. For CDR3 and TCR beta VDJ profiling, genomic DNA was the template used. TCRdb processed the reads anew with MiXCR; each CDR3 protein has one entry. The sample lists 300,000 or so distinct CDR3 sequences, approximately 56% seen once, with less than 10% in the top ten. Specimen: sorted CD4+, CD8+, or CD8+CD57+ T cells (not recorded which) from PBMCs. The source of these receptors is a human donor with severe aplastic anemia or a healthy control (not recorded which).

This clonotype was observed many times. This sequence joins TRBV29-1 and TRBJ2-6; D is unresolved. The CDR3 runs 14 residues. Deletions cut 4 bases from V and 0 bases from J, with 7 bases between. From germline, CDR1 is SQVTM and CDR2 ANQGSEA. CDR3 residues: CSVGRISGANVLTF. CDR3 coding DNA: TGCAGCGTTGGACGGATCTCTGGGGCCAACGTCCTGACTTTC.

The CDR3: CASIHSGAASNQPQHF. The DNA for the CDR3 is TGTGCCAGCATCCACTCCGGGGCAGCTAGCAATCAGCCCCAGCATTTT. The chain couples TRBV10-3 to TRBJ1-5; possibly TRBD1 for D (5 bases). The CDR3 length is 16 residues. Trimming took 10 bases from V and 0 from J, leaving 19 bases between them. Germline loops: CDR1 ENHRY, CDR2 SYGVKD.

V usage is TRBV10-3 and J usage is TRBJ2-2; tentative D call: TRBD1 (5 bases). This CDR3 is 14 amino acids long. Germline-derived CDR1 and CDR2 are ENHRY and SYGVKD. The CDR3 coding sequence is TGTGGTCCCCAGGGCTGTGCGAACACCGGGGAGCTGTTTTTT. Translation: CGPQGCANTGELFF.

The J gene is TRBJ2-1, the V gene TRBV20-1, with a tentative D call TRBD1 (6 bases). Trimming took off 3 bases at V and 3 bases at J, with 9 bases between the two ends. The V gene's germline CDR1 is DFQATT and CDR2 SNEGSKA (reference sequence). CDR3 length: 13 amino acids. CDR3 DNA: TGCAGTGCTAGCGACAGGAACTACAATGAGCAGTTCTTC. Encoded protein: CSASDRNYNEQFF.

The table lists this clonotype with many counts. The chain is built from TRBV10-3 and TRBJ2-7; the D gene is possibly TRBD1 (5 bases). Trimming stripped 5 bases from V and 0 bases from J, with 14 bases between. Germline CDR1 reads ENHRY; CDR2 reads SYGVKD. The CDR3 is made up of 15 amino acids. The CDR3 is CAISKSGLSSYEQYF. The CDR3 bases are TGTGCCATCAGTAAATCAGGGCTCAGCTCCTACGAGCAGTACTTC.

The chain joins TRBV5-4 to TRBJ2-7; perhaps TRBD2 as D (5 bases). Trimming shortened V by 5 bases and J by 2 bases, and 14 bases separated the two germline ends. Germline V gene lookup returns CDR1 SGHNT and CDR2 YYREEE (reference sequence). The CDR3 is 14 residues long. The CDR3 here is CASSTRAVPYEQYF. The CDR3 DNA reads TGTGCCAGCAGTACCCGAGCGGTTCCCTACGAGCAGTACTTC.

As to this clonotype: It may be a read error: a sequence one base away is much more abundant. The V and J genes are TRBV5-1 and TRBJ2-7, with D possibly TRBD1 on 5 matching bases. In germline, CDR1 is SGHRS, CDR2 YFSETQ. V was clipped by 0 bases and J by 0 bases, with 13 bases between them. The CDR3 contains 16 residues. CDR3 DNA: TGCGCCAGCAGCTTGGAAGGCCAGGGAAGCTCCTACGAGCAGTACTTC. As protein: CASSLEGQGSSYEQYF.

This clonotype was seen a handful of times. The chain recombines TRBV20-1 with TRBJ1-5, with TRBD1 matching 10 bases. The CDR3 loop spans 15 amino acids. Germline loops: CDR1 DFQATT, CDR2 SNEGSKA (reference sequence). Germline trimming cut 0 bases from V and 5 bases from J; bases unmatched to any gene: 4. CDR3 amino acids: CSAREGGTGDQPQHF. The CDR3, as DNA: TGCAGTGCTAGAGAAGGAGGGACAGGGGATCAGCCCCAGCATTTT.

This clonotype has just a few counts. This chain connects TRBV7-9 to TRBJ2-7; D unclear. The V gene's germline CDR1 is SEHNR and CDR2 FQNEAQ (reference sequence). V lost 1 base to trimming and J lost 1 base, with 5 bases between them. The CDR3 spans 13 residues. The CDR3 spells CASSLGWSYEQYF. CDR3 nucleotides: TGTGCCAGCAGCTTAGGGTGGTCCTACGAGCAGTACTTC.

The chain joins TRBV2 to TRBJ2-7; 10 nucleotides match TRBD1. The J segment lost 2 bases and the V segment lost 6 bases, leaving 4 bases of the junction unmatched. Per the germline V gene, CDR1 is SNHLY and CDR2 is FYNNEI. The CDR3 spans 14 residues. CDR3 DNA sequence: TGTGCCAGCAGAGGGGACAGGGGCGCCTACGAGCAGTACTTC. It translates to CASRGDRGAYEQYF.

As for this clonotype: A junction boundary mismatches the germline segment, possibly from a read error. V usage is TRBV7-7 and J usage is TRBJ2-5; tentatively, D is TRBD2 (5 bases). The CDR3 has 14 residues. Germline V lookup: CDR1 SSHAT, CDR2 FNYEAQ (reference sequence). The CDR3 DNA reads as TGTGCTAGCAGCTTAGCGCCCTTACAAGAGACCCAGTACTTC. This gives the protein CASSLAPLQETQYF.

This chain links TRBV10-2 with TRBJ1-5, with D unclear. Trimming shortened V by 0 bases and J by 2 bases, and 5 bases separated the two germline ends. The CDR3 is 14 residues long. The germline CDR1 and CDR2 sequences are WSHSY and SAAADI. CDR3 in amino acids: CASSESIGNQPQHF. The CDR3 nucleotides are TGCGCCAGCAGTGAGTCGATAGGCAATCAGCCCCAGCATTTT.

V and J are TRBV29-1 and TRBJ2-1; 7 bases line up with TRBD2. CDR3 length: 13 amino acids. V shed 3 bases and J 12 bases; nucleotides not matched to a gene: 11. Germline V gene data show CDR1 as SQVTM and CDR2 as ANQGSEA. CDR3 sequence: CSVEHSGSNRQFF. In nucleotides, the CDR3 is TGCAGCGTTGAGCATAGCGGGTCTAATAGGCAGTTCTTC.

Many counts were recorded for this clonotype. The chain carries TRBV7-9 and TRBJ1-3, with D uncertain. Trimming pared 0 bases from V and 0 bases from J, leaving 3 bases between. This CDR3 is 14 amino acids long. Looked up from germline, CDR1 is SEHNR and CDR2 is FQNEAQ (reference sequence). CDR3 amino acids: CASSLANSGNTIYF. The CDR3 DNA reads TGTGCCAGCAGCTTAGCAAACTCTGGAAACACCATATATTTT.

In its sample, this clonotype was seen many times. This chain connects TRBV20-1 to TRBJ2-3; 8 nucleotides agree with TRBD1. The CDR3 loop spans 12 amino acids. The germline V gene has CDR1 DFQATT and CDR2 SNEGSKA (reference sequence). CDR3 in DNA: TGCAGGGGACAGGAGAGCACAGATACGCAGTATTTT. Its translation: CRGQESTDTQYF.

This clonotype was seen ten or more times. This chain connects TRBV7-9 to TRBJ2-5; 8 positions agree with TRBD1. In germline, CDR1 is SEHNR, CDR2 FQNEAQ (reference sequence). This CDR3 has 15 amino acids. The V and J ends lost 0 bases and 5 bases, in that order; junction bases with no gene match: 5. CDR3 DNA: TGTGCCAGCAGCTTAGCTCCAGGGGGCCGGGAGACCCAGTACTTC. It encodes CASSLAPGGRETQYF. The variable domain in full, completed from reference TRBV7-9 and TRBJ2-5, reads DTGVSQNPRHKITKRGQNVTFRCDPISEHNRLYWYRQTLGQGPEFLTYFQNEAQLEKSRLLSDRFSAERPKGSFSTLEIQRTEQGDSAMYLCASSLAPGGRETQYFGPGTRLLVL.

This chain joins TRBV14 and TRBJ2-7; a possible D gene is TRBD1 (5 bases). The ends were cut back, 0 bases at V and 0 bases at J, with 24 bases in the middle. The germline V gene has CDR1 SGHDN and CDR2 FVKESK. The CDR3 covers 20 residues. In DNA, the CDR3 is TGTGCCAGCAGCCAAGATATGGCGCCCACATTAGGGGAACTCTCCTACGAGCAGTACTTC. Encoded protein: CASSQDMAPTLGELSYEQYF.

This clonotype turned up a few times. The J gene is TRBJ2-5, the V gene TRBV24-1; TRBD1 is a possible D gene (6 bases). In germline, CDR1 is KGHDR, CDR2 SFDVKD. The V gene lost 4 bases and the J gene lost 5 bases, with 13 bases spanning the gap. The CDR3 sequence is 14 residues long. CDR3 in amino acids: CATSEGRGWETQYF. In DNA form, the CDR3 reads TGTGCCACCAGTGAAGGCAGGGGTTGGGAGACCCAGTACTTC.

J is TRBJ1-1 and V is TRBV7-2, with a possible D match to TRBD1 (6 bases). The CDR3 length is 16 residues. CDR1 SGHTA and CDR2 FQGNSA come from the germline V gene. The V end lost 4 bases, the J end lost 1 base, and 16 bases lay between the germline ends. The chain's CDR3 is CASSSQGFGPNTEAFF. The CDR3 DNA is TGTGCCAGCAGCTCACAGGGATTCGGGCCGAACACTGAAGCTTTCTTT.

The chain combines TRBV7-2 with TRBJ2-5; 8 positions agree with TRBD2. The junction had 10 bases not matched to a gene; V was cut back by 6 bases and J by 4 bases. CDR1 is SGHTA, CDR2 FQGNSA, per germline. The CDR3 is 15 residues long. The CDR3 DNA reads TGTGCCAGCAGACCATTAGCGGGGAAAGGAGAGACCCAGTACTTC. Protein product: CASRPLAGKGETQYF.

This clonotype has ten or more counts. This chain uses TRBV20-1 with TRBJ2-1; the match to TRBD2 covers 8 bases. J gave up 8 bases and V 4 bases, and 7 bases lay outside the gene matches. Germline V gene data show CDR1 as DFQATT and CDR2 as SNEGSKA (reference sequence). This CDR3 contains 13 residues. CDR3 sequence reads: CSATRGALDEQFF. As DNA, the CDR3 is TGCAGTGCTACGCGGGGGGCCCTAGATGAGCAGTTCTTC.

This clonotype was recorded at least ten times. This sequence joins TRBV4-3 and TRBJ1-5; 8 nucleotides match TRBD1. Trimming took 4 bases from V and 2 from J; bases not matched to a gene: 4. This CDR3 is 15 amino acids long. CDR1 is LGHNA and CDR2 is YSLEER in the germline V gene. The CDR3 DNA reads as TGCGCCAGCAGCCTATCGACAGGGGGCAATCAGCCCCAGCATTTT. Translating gives CASSLSTGGNQPQHF.

This clonotype was detected ten times or more. The chain carries TRBV9 and TRBJ1-2; D is ambiguous. CDR3 size: 14 residues. The ends were cut back, 3 bases at V and 0 bases at J, with 9 bases in the middle. Germline V gene sequence: CDR1 SGDLS, CDR2 YYNGEE. CDR3 coding DNA: TGTGCCAGCAGCGAGACGGGAGCTAACTATGGCTACACCTTC. Encoded protein: CASSETGANYGYTF.

This chain links TRBV12-3 or TRBV12-4 with TRBJ1-5; D is unclear. Trimming took 3 bases from V and 0 from J, leaving 9 bases between them. CDR3 length: 15 residues. CDR3 nucleotide sequence: TGTGCCAGCAGTTTCGGATTTTATAGCAATCAGCCCCAGCATTTT. It codes for CASSFGFYSNQPQHF.

The chain uses TRBV7-2 and TRBJ1-2; 8 nucleotides line up with TRBD1. Trimming cost V 4 bases and J 4 bases; bases outside gene matches: 5. The CDR3 covers 14 residues. CDR1 and CDR2 (germline): SGHTA, FQGNSA. The CDR3 is CASSSDRVGYGYTF. As DNA, the CDR3 is TGTGCCAGCAGCTCGGACAGGGTTGGCTATGGCTACACCTTC.

The chain employs TRBV7-2 and TRBJ1-5; possible D gene TRBD1, 6 bases. Germline V gives CDR1 SGHTA, CDR2 FQGNSA. The CDR3 contains 15 residues. V dropped 4 bases and J dropped 7 bases, with 17 bases sitting between them. The CDR3 loop is CASSSLTGTTQPQHF. CDR3 sequence (DNA): TGTGCCAGCAGCTCTTTAACCGGGACAACCCAGCCCCAGCATTTT.

This clonotype has a count of ten or more. V and J are TRBV6-1 and TRBJ2-7; D is perhaps TRBD1 (5 bases). The CDR3 runs 14 residues. V was clipped by 10 bases and J by 1 base, with 17 bases between them. Germline-derived CDR1 and CDR2 are MNHNS and SASEGT. This CDR3 is CAIQLHSGSYEQYF. CDR3 sequence (DNA): TGTGCCATACAACTACACTCAGGGTCCTACGAGCAGTACTTC.

This clonotype was recorded a few times. The rearrangement uses TRBV27 and TRBJ1-1, with 10 bases fitting TRBD1. CDR1 is MNHEY and CDR2 is SMNVEV in the germline V gene (reference sequence). The J segment lost 4 bases and the V segment lost 4 bases, leaving 6 bases of the junction unmatched. CDR3 length: 15 amino acids. The chain's CDR3 is CASSSIRDRGTEAFF. Here the CDR3 DNA reads TGTGCCAGCAGTTCGATCCGGGACAGGGGCACTGAAGCTTTCTTT.

Remarks on this clonotype: One junction end disagrees with the germline gene, perhaps due to a read error. The rearrangement uses TRBV5-1 and TRBJ2-2, with a tentative D call TRBD1 (6 bases). The CDR3 covers 14 residues. From germline, CDR1 is SGHRS and CDR2 YFSETQ. The CDR3 DNA is TGCACCAGCAGCTTGACAGGCCCACCCGGGGAGCTGTTTTTT. Its protein product is CTSSLTGPPGELFF.

The chain has TRBV5-1 and TRBJ2-7; possibly TRBD2 for D (5 bases). Trimming removed 2 bases from V and 3 bases from J, with 21 bases in between. CDR3 length equals 17 residues. From germline, CDR1 is SGHRS and CDR2 YFSETQ. The CDR3 DNA follows: TGCGCCAGCAGCTTTGCTAGCAGCCAAGAATCTGACTACGAGCAGTACTTC. Translation gives CASSFASSQESDYEQYF.

The table lists this clonotype with many counts. The V and J genes are TRBV29-1 and TRBJ1-5; D ambiguous. CDR1 SQVTM and CDR2 ANQGSEA come from the germline V gene. This CDR3 has 14 residues. Between the trimmed V and J ends, which lost 6 bases and 0 bases, there was a span of 12 bases. CDR3 protein: CSVVPGGSNQPQHF. The CDR3 bases are TGCAGCGTGGTTCCGGGAGGTAGCAATCAGCCCCAGCATTTT.

The V gene is TRBV24-1, the J gene TRBJ2-1; a possible D gene is TRBD1 (5 bases). Per germline, CDR1 KGHDR and CDR2 SFDVKD. CDR3 length equals 15 residues. V was clipped by 4 bases and J by 0 bases, with 9 bases between them. The DNA of the CDR3 is TGTGCCACCAGTGACCGACAGACCTCCTACAATGAGCAGTTCTTC. The encoded protein is CATSDRQTSYNEQFF.